These T cell receptor beta chains were read from a single sample in a study of blood T cells in healthy people across ages. MiXCR was run by TCRdb on the 5' RACE reads, yielding one entry per CDR3 protein. This sample has 1.5 million to 2 million distinct CDR3 sequences, with 28% found just once. The source material was blood. The receptors here all came from a woman aged 30 to 39 in good health. Both conserved end residues are part of each CDR3. D genes are given only for firm matches.

>TRBV28|TRBD1
CASRLGTGGFNEQFF
>TRBV4-1|TRBD1
CASSQAAGGEPSGANVLTF
>TRBV5-1|-
CASCYVTGGNEQFF
>TRBV2|TRBD1
CASSGRTGVRGYTF
>TRBV12-3/TRBV12-4|TRBD1
CASSRGQGRIAFF
>TRBV5-1|-
CASSYQGRTDTQYF
>TRBV7-3|TRBD2
CASSLSGSGGATDTQYF
>TRBV20-1|-
CSTTDGTNYGYTF
>TRBV12-3/TRBV12-4|TRBD2
CASSSPNSGKGEQFF
>TRBV30|-
CAWNTGTDTQYF
>TRBV28|-
CASRGGVGTEAFF
>TRBV27|TRBD2
CASSVSPAGAMQFF
>TRBV6-6|-
CASSYMAASTDTQYF
>TRBV2|-
CASLDGPGTQYF
>TRBV5-1|TRBD1
CASSLEGQGVDGYTF
>TRBV9|-
CASSKLNTDTQYF
>TRBV7-9|-
CASSRQGEGHYGYTF
>TRBV6-5|-
CASRPEDRPNQPQHF
>TRBV20-1|-
CDEGLSRNTEAFF
>TRBV29-1|-
CSVDAPSSGANVRTF
>TRBV12-3/TRBV12-4|-
CASSSDVDEQYF
>TRBV27|-
CASSLGGAINEQFF
>TRBV7-9|-
CASSPPLQGLWDEQYF
>TRBV4-1|-
CASSQLRANTIYF
>TRBV20-1|-
CSAVGDFYEQYF
>TRBV5-1|TRBD2
CASSRTSAAYEQYF
>TRBV20-1|TRBD2
CSASPSGRDEADTQYF
>TRBV20-1|TRBD1
CSASGTGFEQYF
>TRBV7-3|-
CASSATGKQETQYF
>TRBV20-1|-
CSATPGLEINEQFF
>TRBV5-1|TRBD1
CASSPGNTGGQPQHF
>TRBV2|-
CASRPSPTQETQYF
>TRBV28|TRBD2
CASSAGGLNTGELFF
>TRBV9|TRBD2
CASSSRTREDEQFF
>TRBV20-1|-
CSAPSVQGFHEQYF
>TRBV29-1|-
CSVERVMNTEAFF